The entry below gives a single T cell receptor (beta chain) sequence along with its context. This specimen comes from a study of blood T cell repertoires in COVID-19. Across the whole study: COVID-19 samples, acute and convalescent, were from the United States, Italy and Spain.

Per the original data handling: Reference gene primer amplification yielded estimated nucleated cell counts. Assay: immunoSEQ multiplex PCR; the TCRdb copy retains only in-frame clones and omits some. V and J calls and clone size are given by that table; D and trimming were obtained from the DNA. The table records under 350,000 clones, roughly 83% of them present only once. This CDR3 is 14 amino acids long. From germline, CDR1 is SGHNT and CDR2 YYREEE (reference sequence). The germline V and J ends were trimmed by 4 bases and 5 bases, with 15 bases remaining between them. The chain is built from TRBV5-4 and TRBJ1-1; TRBD1 might be the D (5 bases). Sequencing was carried out using peripheral blood. This TCR derives from a man in his 60s who had recovered from COVID-19. CDR3 coding DNA: TGTGCCAGCAGCCCCCCGAGTGGGGGGACTGAAGCTTTCTTT. Protein product: CASSPPSGGTEAFF. Based on the CDR3 plus reference TRBV5-4 and TRBJ1-1, the full variable domain is ETGVTQSPTHLIKTRGQQVTLRCSSQSGHNTVSWYQQALGQGPQFIFQYYREEENGRGNFPPRFSGLQFPNYSSELNVNALELDDSALYLCASSPPSGGTEAFFGQGTRLTVV.